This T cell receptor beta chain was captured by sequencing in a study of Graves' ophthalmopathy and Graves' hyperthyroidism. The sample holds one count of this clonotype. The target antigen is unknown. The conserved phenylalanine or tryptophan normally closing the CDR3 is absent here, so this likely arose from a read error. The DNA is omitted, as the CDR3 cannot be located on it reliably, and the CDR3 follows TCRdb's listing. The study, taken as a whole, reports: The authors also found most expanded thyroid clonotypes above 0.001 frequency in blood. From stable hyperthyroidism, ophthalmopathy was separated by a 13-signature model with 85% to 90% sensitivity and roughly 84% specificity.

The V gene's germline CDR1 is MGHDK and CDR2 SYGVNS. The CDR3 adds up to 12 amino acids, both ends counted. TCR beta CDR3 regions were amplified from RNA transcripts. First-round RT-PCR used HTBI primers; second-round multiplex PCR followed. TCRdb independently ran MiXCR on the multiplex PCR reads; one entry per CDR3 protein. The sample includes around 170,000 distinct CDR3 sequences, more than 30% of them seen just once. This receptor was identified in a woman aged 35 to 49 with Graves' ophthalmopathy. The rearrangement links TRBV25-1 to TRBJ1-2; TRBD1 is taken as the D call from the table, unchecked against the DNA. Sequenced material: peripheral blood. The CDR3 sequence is CASSSPGQGRSE.